The 27 T cell receptor beta chains below all came from one sample that was sequenced in a study of CD8+ T cells in alopecia areata. Extraction of RNA preceded its reverse transcription into cDNA, which served as the sequencing template. Method: immunoSEQ multiplex PCR; TCRdb's copy keeps in-frame clones and lacks some. The sample shows 150,000 to 200,000 clones, 55% of them seen only once. Source material: CD4+ T cells sorted from blood. The receptors stem from a human donor in good health.

This clone was seen a handful of times. J is TRBJ1-2 and V is TRBV11-2; perhaps TRBD1 as D (5 bases). Germline CDR1 and CDR2: SGHAT and FQNNGV. Between the trimmed V and J ends, which lost 5 bases and 4 bases, there was a span of 14 bases. The CDR3 extends over 14 amino acids. The CDR3 reads CASSLTIQGYGYTF. The CDR3 DNA is TGTGCCAGCAGCCTCACAATTCAGGGCTATGGCTACACCTTC.

This chain uses TRBV9 with TRBJ2-5; 8 bases are shared with TRBD2. The V gene end was trimmed by 0 bases and the J gene end by 2 bases; junction bases not matched to a gene: 3. From germline, CDR1 is SGDLS and CDR2 YYNGEE. The CDR3 runs to 15 residues. Written as DNA, the CDR3 is TGTGCCAGCAGCGTAGGCCGCGGGAGGCAAGAGACCCAGTACTTC. This translates into CASSVGRGRQETQYF.

V usage is TRBV30 and J usage is TRBJ1-1; no clear D gene. The CDR3 is 15 residues long. Trimming pared 0 bases from V and 0 bases from J, leaving 11 bases between. CDR1 is GTSNPN, CDR2 SVGIG, per germline (reference sequence). CDR3 DNA sequence: TGTGCCTGGAGTGTAATGGGAGCTTTGAACACTGAAGCTTTCTTT. It translates to CAWSVMGALNTEAFF.

V usage is TRBV23-1 and J usage is TRBJ2-3; perhaps TRBD1 as D (6 bases). TRBV23-1 belongs to the ORF category, with a function that is uncertain. This CDR3 spans 14 amino acids. Trimming cost V 5 bases and J 2 bases, with 11 bases left between them. CDR3 protein: CASSSGVFTDTQYF. CDR3 in DNA: TGCGCCAGCAGTTCAGGGGTGTTCACAGATACGCAGTATTTT.

The chain recombines TRBV25-1 with TRBJ2-1, with D perhaps matching TRBD1 (6 bases). Trimming removed 8 bases from V and 6 bases from J, with 23 bases in between. The CDR3 is 16 amino acids. CDR1 is MGHDK, CDR2 SYGVNS, per germline. The CDR3 is CASSRMMRARGNEQFF. The CDR3 coding sequence is TGTGCCAGCTCTCGGATGATGCGGGCCAGGGGCAATGAGCAGTTCTTC. Together with reference TRBV25-1 and TRBJ2-1, the CDR3 gives the full variable domain: EADIYQTPRYLVIGTGKKITLECSQTMGHDKMYWYQQDPGMELHLIHYSYGVNSTEKGDLSSESTVSRIRTEHFPLTLESARPSHTSQYLCASSRMMRARGNEQFFGPGTRLTVL.

The table lists this clone with a few counts. The chain combines TRBV7-9 with TRBJ1-2; D uncertain. The V end lost 3 bases, the J end lost 2 bases, and 4 bases lay between the germline ends. The germline gives CDR1 SEHNR, CDR2 FQNEAQ (reference sequence). The CDR3 has 12 residues. CDR3 loop: CASSFSNYGYTF. In DNA form, the CDR3 reads TGTGCCAGCAGCTTCTCGAACTATGGCTACACCTTC. Variable domain in full (rest from reference TRBV7-9 and TRBJ1-2): DTGVSQNPRHKITKRGQNVTFRCDPISEHNRLYWYRQTLGQGPEFLTYFQNEAQLEKSRLLSDRFSAERPKGSFSTLEIQRTEQGDSAMYLCASSFSNYGYTFGSGTRLTVV.

V usage is TRBV6-5 and J usage is TRBJ2-3, with 7 bases fitting TRBD1. Trimming cost V 5 bases and J 3 bases; bases outside gene matches: 8. The CDR3 spans 15 residues. CDR1 is MNHEY and CDR2 is SVGAGI in the germline V gene. This CDR3 is CASSRQGSSTDTQYF. The CDR3 DNA follows: TGTGCCAGCAGTCGACAGGGTTCAAGTACAGATACGCAGTATTTT.

This chain joins TRBV2 and TRBJ1-2, with D possibly matching TRBD1 (5 bases). The length of the CDR3 is 13 residues. Trimming removed 8 bases from V and 8 bases from J, with 18 bases in between. Germline V gives CDR1 SNHLY, CDR2 FYNNEI. The CDR3 loop reads CASRDGAMNGYTF. CDR3 coding DNA: TGTGCCAGCCGGGACGGAGCTATGAACGGCTACACCTTC.

This sequence joins TRBV11-1 and TRBJ2-7; D might be TRBD1 (5 bases). The V end lost 5 bases, the J end lost 4 bases, and 12 bases lay between the germline ends. Germline V lookup: CDR1 SGHAT, CDR2 FQDESV (reference sequence). This CDR3 has 13 residues. In DNA form, the CDR3 reads TGTGCCAGCAGCCCGATCAGGGAATACGAGCAGTACTTC. The encoded protein is CASSPIREYEQYF.

This clone was seen only once. The chain uses TRBV6-5 and TRBJ2-7; 7 nucleotides match TRBD1. CDR3 length equals 14 residues. V trimming: 6 bases; J trimming: 1 base; junction bases outside the gene matches: 6. Germline V gives CDR1 MNHEY, CDR2 SVGAGI. The CDR3 DNA reads as TGTGCCAGCAGGAGAGACAGGGATTCCTACGAGCAGTACTTC. As protein: CASRRDRDSYEQYF.

This sequence joins TRBV6-5 and TRBJ2-5; D perhaps matches TRBD1 (6 bases). CDR3 length equals 14 residues. Trimming took 4 bases from V and 4 from J, leaving 13 bases between them. Germline V gene lookup returns CDR1 MNHEY and CDR2 SVGAGI. The CDR3 nucleotides read TGTGCCAGCAGTTCCGGACAGTTGGTAGAGACCCAGTACTTC. Protein product: CASSSGQLVETQYF.

This clone is a singleton in its sample. The chain joins TRBV10-3 to TRBJ2-7; a weak D match, TRBD1 (5 bases). There are 13 residues in the CDR3. From germline, CDR1 is ENHRY and CDR2 SYGVKD. The V gene lost 8 bases and the J gene lost 3 bases, with 14 bases spanning the gap. Here the CDR3 DNA reads TGTGCCATCGGGGCGGCTAACTTCTACGAGCAGTACTTC. This gives the protein CAIGAANFYEQYF.

Regarding this clone: Other DNA sequences in this specimen translate into the identical CDR3. The genes are TRBV4-1 and TRBJ1-2; the D is unclear. CDR1 and CDR2 (germline): MGHRA, YSYEKL. Trimming took off 0 bases at V and 4 bases at J, with 15 bases between the two ends. The CDR3 sequence is 16 residues long. The CDR3 DNA reads TGCGCCAGCAGCCAAGATCGAGGCAGGCTGCCCTATGGCTACACCTTC. As protein: CASSQDRGRLPYGYTF.

This clone was counted between two and nine times. The chain couples TRBV7-2 to TRBJ2-3, with 12 bases fitting TRBD2. V lost 5 bases and J lost 5; bases outside the gene matches: 5. The CDR3 contains 15 residues. Germline V gene sequence: CDR1 SGHTA, CDR2 FQGNSA. Here the CDR3 DNA reads TGTGCCAGCAGCCATCTAGCGGGAGGGGAAGATACGCAGTATTTT. Protein sequence: CASSHLAGGEDTQYF.

The chain has TRBV27 and TRBJ1-2; TRBD1 aligns across 7 bases. The CDR3 covers 12 residues. The germline CDR1 and CDR2 sequences are MNHEY and SMNVEV (reference sequence). V trimming: 5 bases; J trimming: 9 bases; junction bases outside the gene matches: 6. The DNA for the CDR3 is TGTGCCAGCAGTACAGGGGCAGGACGCTACACCTTC. This encodes CASSTGAGRYTF.

V usage is TRBV7-6 and J usage is TRBJ2-4; D is ambiguous. CDR1 SGHVS and CDR2 FNYEAQ come from the germline V gene. The CDR3 loop spans 15 amino acids. V gave up 5 bases and J gave up 7 bases, with 18 bases separating them. DNA of the CDR3: TGTGCCAGCAGCGCCCGACACGGTCTCGGGAACATTCAGTACTTC. Translating it yields CASSARHGLGNIQYF.

The V call is TRBV29-1, the J call TRBJ2-1; TRBD1 or TRBD2 may be the D gene (6 bases each). The CDR3 covers 12 residues. Trimming removed 4 bases from V and 9 bases from J, with 13 bases in between. The germline gives CDR1 SQVTM, CDR2 ANQGSEA. The CDR3 coding sequence is TGCAGCGTTGGGGGGCAGGGAGGTGAGCAGTTCTTC. It yields the protein CSVGGQGGEQFF.

The rearrangement uses TRBV7-2 and TRBJ2-6; D is possibly TRBD1 (5 bases). Germline loops: CDR1 SGHTA, CDR2 FQGNSA. This CDR3 spans 15 amino acids. V lost 1 base and J 2 bases, leaving 6 bases between the germline ends. The CDR3 loop is CASSLEGTGANVLTF. In DNA form, the CDR3 reads TGTGCCAGCAGCTTAGAGGGGACTGGGGCCAACGTCCTGACTTTC.

The J gene is TRBJ1-5, the V gene TRBV10-3; weak D call: TRBD1 (5 bases). Trimming pared 3 bases from V and 4 bases from J, leaving 10 bases between. CDR1 and CDR2 (germline): ENHRY, SYGVKD. This CDR3 spans 14 amino acids. The CDR3 bases are TGTGCCATCAGTGAAGGGACGGGAAATCAGCCCCAGCATTTT. Residues: CAISEGTGNQPQHF.

This clone was observed a few times. CDR3 amino acids: CSVESREWFLYTQYF. As DNA, the CDR3 is TGCAGCGTTGAATCGCGGGAGTGGTTCTTGTATACGCAGTATTTT. The chain carries TRBV29-1 and TRBJ2-3; TRBD2 aligns across 7 bases. Germline CDR1 SQVTM, CDR2 ANQGSEA. This CDR3 has 15 amino acids. The V gene end was trimmed by 2 bases and the J gene end by 7 bases; junction bases not matched to a gene: 12.

J is TRBJ2-5 and V is TRBV7-9; tentatively, D is TRBD1 (6 bases). The CDR3 is made up of 15 amino acids. Looked up from germline, CDR1 is SEHNR and CDR2 is FQNEAQ (reference sequence). With 1 base removed from V and 5 bases from J, the gap between germline ends came to 14 bases. The CDR3 reads CASSLDGQSEETQYF. CDR3 coding DNA: TGTGCCAGCAGCTTAGATGGACAGAGCGAGGAGACCCAGTACTTC.

V and J are TRBV28 and TRBJ2-7; 8 positions agree with TRBD2. The ends lost 6 bases at V and 4 bases at J; junction bases unmatched: 11. The CDR3 runs 15 residues. Germline CDR1 is MDHEN and CDR2 is SYDVKM. In DNA, the CDR3 is TGTGCCAGCAGACCTGAGGGACTAGGCAAGTACGAGCAGTACTTC. Translation: CASRPEGLGKYEQYF.

The gene calls are TRBV2 and TRBJ1-4, with no clear D. The CDR3 consists of 15 residues. V lost 3 bases and J 8 bases, leaving 16 bases between the germline ends. Germline V gene lookup returns CDR1 SNHLY and CDR2 FYNNEI. The CDR3 bases are TGTGCCAGCAGTGAGAATCGGCAGAGGCAGGAAAAACTGTTTTTT. It codes for CASSENRQRQEKLFF.

This chain links TRBV6-5 with TRBJ1-2; 7 bases align to TRBD1. The CDR3 runs 14 residues. The germline V gene has CDR1 MNHEY and CDR2 SVGAGI. The J segment lost 4 bases and the V segment lost 4 bases, leaving 6 bases of the junction unmatched. CDR3 sequence: CASSWVGGIYGYTF. The DNA for the CDR3 is TGTGCCAGCAGTTGGGTAGGGGGCATCTATGGCTACACCTTC.

This clone was found once. The chain combines TRBV9 with TRBJ2-3; D unresolved. The germline V gene encodes CDR1 SGDLS and CDR2 YYNGEE. Between the trimmed V and J ends, which lost 3 bases and 6 bases, there was a span of 11 bases. The CDR3 contains 13 residues. The CDR3 DNA reads as TGTGCCAGCAGCGCTTCAGTCCCGGATACGCAGTATTTT. This translates into CASSASVPDTQYF.

For this clone: The DNA is left out, because the CDR3 cannot be placed on it with certainty; the CDR3 is given as TCRdb lists it. The chain employs TRBV5-6 and TRBJ2-1. The V gene's germline CDR1 is SGHDT and CDR2 YYEEEE. The CDR3 comprises 13 residues, both ends counted. This chain's CDR3 is CASQLVGPGSWFF.

The chain is built from TRBV28 and TRBJ1-2; D not certain. The CDR3 extends over 13 amino acids. Trimming took off 6 bases at V and 6 bases at J, with 14 bases between the two ends. Germline lookup yields CDR1 MDHEN and CDR2 SYDVKM. The DNA for the CDR3 is TGTGCCAGCAGAGACGCGGGTTTAAATGGCTACACCTTC. This translates into CASRDAGLNGYTF.